Listed below are T cell receptor beta chains from one sample, sequenced in a study of blood T cells in healthy people across ages. TCRdb reanalysed the 5' RACE reads using MiXCR and keeps one entry per CDR3 protein. In the table there are 1.5 million to 2 million distinct CDR3 sequences, approximately 30% of which are singletons. Sequencing was done on a sample of blood. The receptors were sampled from a woman aged 25 to 39 in good health. CDR3s include the opening cysteine and the closing phenylalanine or tryptophan. D genes are given only for firm matches. The listing skips clone size in some rows; elsewhere it reads once, few, many or a size class.

size,J,V,D,CDR3,DNA
.,TRBJ2-5,TRBV10-3,TRBD2,CAISSTSGETQYF,TGTGCCATCAGTTCGACTAGCGGAGAGACCCAGTACTTC
few,TRBJ2-2,TRBV10-2,TRBD2,CASISSGWGTGELFF,TGCGCCAGCATAAGTAGCGGGTGGGGGACCGGGGAGCTGTTTTTT
.,TRBJ2-3,TRBV6-5,TRBD1,CTSSTRDRYTDTQYF,TGTACCAGCAGTACGAGGGACAGGTACACAGATACGCAGTATTTT
.,TRBJ2-1,TRBV7-2,.,CASSFGSLGNNEQFF,TGTGCCAGCAGCTTCGGGTCCCTCGGTAACAATGAGCAGTTCTTC
.,TRBJ2-2,TRBV6-1,.,CASEALVGGANTGELFF,TGTGCCAGTGAAGCGCTAGTCGGGGGCGCGAACACCGGGGAGCTGTTTTTT
.,TRBJ1-2,TRBV5-1,TRBD1,CASTGGSSGDYGYTF,TGCGCCAGTACAGGGGGTTCCTCAGGGGACTATGGCTACACCTTC
few,TRBJ2-7,TRBV5-1,TRBD2,CASSPHRGSGGPITYEQYF,TGCGCCAGCAGCCCGCATAGGGGTAGCGGGGGGCCCATTACCTACGAGCAGTACTTC
.,TRBJ2-1,TRBV18,.,CASSPPGNDEQFF,TGTGCCAGCTCACCACCCGGGAACGATGAGCAGTTCTTC
.,TRBJ2-1,TRBV10-3,.,CAIGTSNEQFF,TGTGCCATCGGGACCAGCAATGAGCAGTTCTTC
few,TRBJ2-4,TRBV14,.,CASSQVLAGSEGIQYF,TGTGCCAGCAGCCAAGTATTGGCAGGGAGTGAGGGCATTCAGTACTTC
many,TRBJ2-1,TRBV6-1,.,CASSGQTYNEQFF,TGTGCCAGCTCGGGGCAGACCTACAATGAGCAGTTCTTC
.,TRBJ1-2,TRBV27,.,CASNPFPPRSNYGYTF,TGTGCCAGCAATCCCTTCCCACCCCGCTCTAACTATGGCTACACCTTC
.,TRBJ2-7,TRBV19,TRBD1,CASRDRADVQYF,TGTGCCAGTAGGGACAGGGCGGACGTGCAGTACTTC
few,TRBJ2-5,TRBV29-1,TRBD2,CSVALRERGRGETQYF,TGCAGCGTTGCCCTAAGAGAGCGGGGGAGGGGAGAGACCCAGTACTTC
few,TRBJ2-7,TRBV4-3,.,CASSQEFSGRRDEQYF,TGCGCCAGCAGCCAAGAGTTTTCGGGCAGACGAGACGAGCAGTACTTC
few,TRBJ2-7,TRBV20-1,.,CSAREGSTYEQYF,TGCAGTGCTAGAGAAGGATCTACCTACGAGCAGTACTTC
.,TRBJ2-3,TRBV7-2,TRBD2,CASSFPSAGGANDTQYF,TGTGCCAGCAGCTTCCCGTCAGCGGGAGGGGCGAATGATACGCAGTATTTT
.,TRBJ2-2,TRBV4-1,TRBD2,CASSQVPYTSGGMNTGELFF,TGCGCCAGCAGCCAAGTACCCTATACTAGCGGGGGAATGAACACCGGGGAGCTGTTTTTT
.,TRBJ2-3,TRBV12-3/TRBV12-4,.,CASSFRISPVALRADTQYF,TGTGCCAGCAGTTTTCGTATCAGTCCTGTAGCACTAAGAGCAGATACGCAGTATTTT
.,TRBJ2-5,TRBV10-3,TRBD2,CAAATSGGDNEQYF,TGTGCCGCTGCAACTAGCGGGGGAGACAATGAGCAGTACTTC
.,TRBJ2-7,TRBV14,.,CASGQHYEQYF,TGTGCCAGCGGGCAGCACTACGAGCAGTACTTC
.,TRBJ2-3,TRBV15,.,CATSLEDTQYF,TGTGCCACCAGCCTCGAAGATACGCAGTATTTT
.,TRBJ1-1,TRBV12-3/TRBV12-4,TRBD1,CASSSGGQGRTEAFF,TGTGCCAGCAGCTCGGGGGGACAGGGGCGCACTGAAGCTTTCTTT
many,TRBJ1-2,TRBV4-1,.,CASSPGQHYGYTF,TGCGCCAGCAGCCCAGGACAGCACTATGGCTACACCTTC
.,TRBJ2-3,TRBV5-1,TRBD2,CASSLRRTSGTDTQYF,TGCGCCAGCAGCTTAAGAAGGACTAGCGGCACAGATACGCAGTATTTT
many,TRBJ2-5,TRBV12-3/TRBV12-4,.,CASTAWTQETQYF,TGTGCCAGCACCGCGTGGACTCAAGAGACCCAGTACTTC
.,TRBJ1-2,TRBV25-1,.,CASSELGVQRGYTF,TGTGCCAGCAGTGAATTGGGGGTTCAACGGGGCTACACCTTC
few,TRBJ1-4,TRBV5-1,.,CASSLGRRVNEKLFF,TGCGCCAGCAGCTTGGGTCGGCGGGTTAATGAAAAACTGTTTTTT
few,TRBJ2-3,TRBV29-1,TRBD2,CSVESPSGGGTDTQYF,TGCAGCGTTGAATCCCCTAGCGGGGGTGGCACAGATACGCAGTATTTT
few,TRBJ2-7,TRBV6-2/TRBV6-3,TRBD1,CASSSPGTGFGEQYF,TGTGCCAGCAGTTCCCCCGGGACAGGGTTCGGAGAGCAGTACTTC
.,TRBJ2-5,TRBV28,TRBD1,CASRPAGGSFGETQYF,TGTGCCAGCAGACCTGCAGGGGGCAGCTTTGGAGAGACCCAGTACTTC
.,TRBJ1-2,TRBV4-1,.,CASSQDPGGSYGYTF,TGCGCCAGCAGCCAAGATCCGGGGGGTTCCTATGGCTACACCTTC
.,TRBJ1-1,TRBV5-1,.,CASSLGGGGDTEAFF,TGCGCCAGCAGCTTGGGTGGAGGAGGGGACACTGAAGCTTTCTTT
few,TRBJ2-5,TRBV5-6,.,CASSFTGSGETQYF,TGTGCCAGCAGCTTTACAGGGAGTGGGGAGACCCAGTACTTC
few,TRBJ2-5,TRBV9,.,CASSVSTFQETQYF,TGTGCCAGCAGCGTTTCGACATTTCAAGAGACCCAGTACTTC
.,TRBJ2-7,TRBV7-2,TRBD2,CASVAGVPYNEQYF,TGTGCCAGCGTAGCGGGAGTTCCCTACAATGAGCAGTACTTC
few,TRBJ1-4,TRBV5-1,.,CASSLGPQGSNEKLFF,TGCGCCAGCAGCTTGGGTCCACAGGGAAGTAATGAAAAACTGTTTTTT
many,TRBJ1-4,TRBV12-3/TRBV12-4,.,CASRDTGQYEKLFF,TGTGCCAGCAGGGATACAGGGCAGTACGAAAAACTGTTTTTT
few,TRBJ2-3,TRBV5-1,TRBD2,CASSSYLAGVPDTQYF,TGCGCCAGCAGCTCCTACCTAGCGGGAGTACCAGATACGCAGTATTTT
few,TRBJ2-3,TRBV9,TRBD1,CASTLGTGGFTSTDTQYF,TGTGCCAGCACCCTCGGGACAGGTGGTTTCACTAGCACAGATACGCAGTATTTT